This passage covers 18 T cell receptor beta chains from one sample sequenced in a study of T cells in Graves' hyperthyroidism and ophthalmopathy. TCR beta CDR3 region amplification was performed from RNA transcripts. The HTBI primer set drove a first-round RT-PCR of the TCR CDR3. TCRdb reanalysed the multiplex PCR reads using MiXCR and keeps one entry per CDR3 protein. The table shows some 600,000 distinct CDR3 sequences, with around 46% occurring only once. The sequencing sample was made of peripheral blood or thyroid tissue (not recorded which). The receptors shown here come from a woman aged 18-29 years with Graves' hyperthyroidism.

This clonotype has a handful of counts. The J gene is TRBJ2-5, the V gene TRBV7-8; possibly TRBD1 or TRBD2 for D (6 bases each). Trimming took 1 base from V and 5 from J, leaving 17 bases between them. Per germline, CDR1 SGHVS and CDR2 FQNEAQ. The CDR3 totals 16 residues. CDR3 sequence: CASSLVPGAVGETQYF. The CDR3 DNA follows: TGTGCCAGCAGCTTAGTTCCGGGGGCGGTGGGGGAGACCCAGTACTTC.

This clonotype was observed many times. This rearrangement joins TRBV7-2 to TRBJ1-6; D unclear. The length of the CDR3 is 13 residues. Germline CDR1 is SGHTA and CDR2 is FQGNSA. V lost 1 base, J lost 10 bases, and 8 bases lay in between. The CDR3 loop is CASSLGDGSPLHF. The CDR3 coding sequence is TGTGCCAGCAGCTTAGGGGATGGATCACCCCTCCACTTT. Full variable domain (outside the CDR3, taken from reference TRBV7-2 and TRBJ1-6): GAGVSQSPSNKVTEKGKDVELRCDPISGHTALYWYRQSLGQGLEFLIYFQGNSAPDKSGLPSDRFSAERTGGSVSTLTIQRTQQEDSAVYLCASSLGDGSPLHFGNGTRLTVT.

The genes are TRBV7-2 and TRBJ1-1, with D unclear. Germline assignment: CDR1 SGHTA and CDR2 FQGNSA. Between the trimmed V and J ends, which lost 5 bases and 0 bases, there was a span of 13 bases. The CDR3 is made up of 15 amino acids. The CDR3 DNA sequence: TGTGCCAGCAGCGTTGATAGGTGGTTGAACACTGAAGCTTTCTTT. It specifies CASSVDRWLNTEAFF.

This sequence joins TRBV25-1 and TRBJ1-6; D remains ambiguous. The CDR3 runs to 14 residues. The V gene lost 10 bases and the J gene lost 2 bases, with 12 bases spanning the gap. The germline V gene encodes CDR1 MGHDK and CDR2 SYGVNS. The CDR3 coding sequence is TGTGCCACACGCGGGAGCCCCTATAATTCACCCCTCCACTTT. Encoded protein: CATRGSPYNSPLHF.

The chain joins TRBV10-3 to TRBJ1-4, with a weak D call TRBD1 (6 bases). CDR1 is ENHRY and CDR2 is SYGVKD in the germline V gene. Trimming shortened V by 3 bases and J by 7 bases, and 9 bases separated the two germline ends. The CDR3 has 13 residues. CDR3 in DNA: TGTGCCATCAGTGAACAGGGCGGTGAAAAACTGTTTTTT. This sequence encodes CAISEQGGEKLFF.

The table lists this clonotype with many counts. An end of the junction differs from the germline gene, which may be a read error. This chain links TRBV7-6 with TRBJ2-5; 13 nucleotides match TRBD2. CDR3 length: 15 amino acids. The germline V gene has CDR1 SGHVS and CDR2 FNYEAQ. DNA of the CDR3: TGCGCCAGCAGCCAACTAGCGGGAGGGCGGGAGACCCAGTACTTC. Residues: CASSQLAGGRETQYF.

CDR3 amino acids: CAISERGLKTQYF. The CDR3 DNA reads as TGTGCCATCAGTGAAAGGGGGCTGAAGACCCAGTACTTC. This chain joins TRBV10-3 and TRBJ2-5; 7 nucleotides align to TRBD1. This CDR3 is 13 amino acids long. J lost 6 bases, V lost 3 bases, and 4 bases had no gene match. Germline CDR1 and CDR2: ENHRY and SYGVKD.

This clonotype was counted at least ten times. This chain uses TRBV7-9 with TRBJ1-1; no firm D call. CDR3 length equals 14 residues. The V and J ends lost 1 base and 0 bases respectively, with 6 bases between them. The germline CDR1 and CDR2 sequences are SEHNR and FQNEAQ (reference sequence). CDR3 bases: TGTGCCAGCAGCTTAGGTTGGTTGAACACTGAAGCTTTCTTT. The encoded protein is CASSLGWLNTEAFF.

The chain links TRBV5-1 to TRBJ2-7; the D gene is possibly TRBD2 (6 bases). Germline CDR1 and CDR2: SGHRS and YFSETQ. This CDR3 has 15 amino acids. V lost 3 bases to trimming and J lost 3 bases, with 16 bases between them. The CDR3 bases are TGCGCCAGCAGCTCGGTTAGCGGACAACTCTACGAGCAGTACTTC. This translates into CASSSVSGQLYEQYF. Variable domain in full (rest from reference TRBV5-1 and TRBJ2-7): KAGVTQTPRYLIKTRGQQVTLSCSPISGHRSVSWYQQTPGQGLQFLFEYFSETQRNKGNFPGRFSGRQFSNSRSEMNVSTLELGDSALYLCASSSVSGQLYEQYFGPGTRLTVT.

This clonotype was counted only a few times. The CDR3 DNA follows: TGTGCCAGCAGCTTAAGCCTGCAGGGGCCGGATTCACCCCTCCACTTT. Translation gives CASSLSLQGPDSPLHF. The chain links TRBV7-9 to TRBJ1-6; a possible D gene is TRBD1 (6 bases). The V and J ends lost 2 bases and 8 bases respectively, with 16 bases between them. Germline V lookup: CDR1 SEHNR, CDR2 FQNEAQ (reference sequence). The CDR3 loop spans 16 amino acids.

DNA for the CDR3: TGTGCCAGCAGTTACTTGGCTCCCGGCAGCAATCAGCCCCAGCATTTT. Translated: CASSYLAPGSNQPQHF. This chain joins TRBV7-8 and TRBJ1-5; D gene uncertain. The CDR3 is 16 residues long. Germline CDR1 reads SGHVS; CDR2 reads FQNEAQ. Trimming left V 6 bases short and J 1 base short, with 16 bases between.

The chain combines TRBV2 with TRBJ1-5; D is unclear. The CDR3 extends over 14 amino acids. Trimming removed 5 bases at V and 0 bases at J, with 8 bases between. Germline assignment: CDR1 SNHLY and CDR2 FYNNEI. CDR3 sequence reads: CASSYRISNQPQHF. The CDR3 DNA reads as TGTGCCAGCAGTTACCGTATTAGCAATCAGCCCCAGCATTTT.

Ten or more counts support this clonotype. The junction shows a germline mismatch at one end, possibly a read error. J is TRBJ2-7 and V is TRBV10-3, with 9 bases aligning to TRBD1. Per the germline V gene, CDR1 is ENHRY and CDR2 is SYGVKD. The CDR3 is 15 amino acids. In DNA form, the CDR3 reads TGTGCCAGCAGTTACCTGGGGGACAGGGTCTACGAGCAGTACTTC. The encoded protein is CASSYLGDRVYEQYF.

V gene TRBV10-3 combines with J gene TRBJ2-5, with a weak D call TRBD1 (5 bases). V dropped 4 bases and J dropped 1 base, with 7 bases sitting between them. Germline V gene data show CDR1 as ENHRY and CDR2 as SYGVKD. There are 13 residues in the CDR3. CDR3: CAISGTGQETQYF. CDR3 bases: TGTGCCATCAGTGGAACAGGCCAAGAGACCCAGTACTTC.

This clonotype showed up just a few times. The chain has TRBV20-1 and TRBJ1-1; D is ambiguous. There are 14 residues in the CDR3. V was trimmed by 5 bases and J by 0 bases, leaving 13 bases between them. Germline V gene sequence: CDR1 DFQATT, CDR2 SNEGSKA (reference sequence). The DNA for the CDR3 is TGCAGTGCTCTGATAAGGTTGATGAACACTGAAGCTTTCTTT. As protein: CSALIRLMNTEAFF.

The chain recombines TRBV7-6 with TRBJ2-7; the D gene is possibly TRBD1 (6 bases). This CDR3 has 14 amino acids. Germline V gene data show CDR1 as SGHVS and CDR2 as FNYEAQ. V lost 5 bases and J lost 4, with 15 bases in between. The CDR3 here is CASSQAAGDYEQYF. DNA for the CDR3: TGTGCCAGCAGCCAAGCGGCAGGGGATTACGAGCAGTACTTC.

This chain links TRBV19 with TRBJ1-1; D gene unclear. Trimming left V 3 bases short and J 3 bases short, with 11 bases between. The CDR3 covers 14 residues. The germline V gene has CDR1 LNHDA and CDR2 SQIVND (reference sequence). The CDR3 loop is CASSIGRRHTEAFF. As DNA, the CDR3 is TGTGCCAGTAGTATCGGTAGAAGACACACTGAAGCTTTCTTT. Based on the CDR3 plus reference TRBV19 and TRBJ1-1, the full variable domain is DGGITQSPKYLFRKEGQNVTLSCEQNLNHDAMYWYRQDPGQGLRLIYYSQIVNDFQKGDIAEGYSVSREKKESFPLTVTSAQKNPTAFYLCASSIGRRHTEAFFGQGTRLTVV.

This clonotype appeared many times. The chain employs TRBV29-1 and TRBJ2-7; D remains unclear. Germline CDR1 reads SQVTM; CDR2 reads ANQGSEA. V dropped 0 bases and J dropped 0 bases, with 12 bases sitting between them. This CDR3 is built from 15 residues. The CDR3 sequence is CSVEDGASSSYEQYF. The CDR3 coding sequence is TGCAGCGTTGAAGACGGAGCATCGAGCTCCTACGAGCAGTACTTC.